This T cell receptor (beta chain) was found in a study of T cell changes during pregnancy in multiple sclerosis. Sequencing used immunoSEQ multiplex PCR; TCRdb keeps in-frame clones, though not all of them. The sample comprises about 60,000 clones, 93% of which are singletons, and approximately 3.5% rests with the top ten. The CDR3 is 16 amino acids. CDR1 and CDR2 (germline): GTSNPN, SVGIG (reference sequence). Trimming took 0 bases from V and 1 from J, leaving 10 bases between them. This sequence joins TRBV30 and TRBJ2-6; tentative D call: TRBD1 (5 bases). Sample: CD8+ T cells from peripheral blood mononuclear cells, taken in the second trimester of pregnancy. The clonotype was recovered from a female donor with multiple sclerosis, enrolled in a pregnancy study. The CDR3 sequence is CAWSVAGWSGANVLTF. The CDR3 DNA reads TGTGCCTGGAGTGTGGCAGGGTGGTCTGGGGCCAACGTCCTGACTTTC.